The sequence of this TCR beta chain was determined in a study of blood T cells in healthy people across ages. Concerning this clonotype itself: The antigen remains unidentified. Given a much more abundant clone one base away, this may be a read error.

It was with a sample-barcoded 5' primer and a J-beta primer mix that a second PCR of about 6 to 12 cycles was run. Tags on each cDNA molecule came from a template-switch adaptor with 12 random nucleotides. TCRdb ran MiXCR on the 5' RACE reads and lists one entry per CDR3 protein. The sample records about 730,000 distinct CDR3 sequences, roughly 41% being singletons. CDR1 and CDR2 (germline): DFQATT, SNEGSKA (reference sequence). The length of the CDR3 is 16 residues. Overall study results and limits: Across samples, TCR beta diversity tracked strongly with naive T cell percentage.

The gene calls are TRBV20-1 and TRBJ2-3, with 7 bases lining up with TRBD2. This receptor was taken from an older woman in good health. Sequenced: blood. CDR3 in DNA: TGCAGTGCTAGGAGGGCGAGCGGGATGAGCACAGATACGCATTATTTT. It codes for CSARRASGMSTDTHYF.